This TCR beta chain was retrieved from a study of Ad26.COV2.S vaccination and SARS-CoV-2 variants (dated by TCRdb to about 2021). The study in broad terms: Donors in the vaccine arm were drawn from COV1001, a multicentre, randomized, double-blind, placebo-controlled phase I-IIa trial testing Ad26.COV2.S in healthy adults. Ad26.COV2.S was administered intramuscularly at 5 x 10^10 or 1 x 10^11 viral particles, either as a single shot or as two shots given 56 days apart. TCRbeta repertoire sequencing served as the tool for gauging how specific and how broad the SARS-CoV-2-reactive T cell receptors were following Ad26.COV2.S vaccination. The TCR-sequenced set comprised around 30 samples: approximately 20 Ad26.COV2.S vaccine recipients, 5 placebo recipients and 8 SARS-CoV-2 convalescent individuals. Trial participants were randomized into five groups of five, in which low-dose or high-dose Ad26.COV2.S was given once or twice, or placebo was given on both occasions. Throughout the experiments and outcome assessment, investigators stayed blinded to trial group allocation. The full study reports these points: Ad26.COV2.S recipients had higher spike-specific TCR breadth than placebo recipients (P = 0.0014). Non-spike TCR breadth was comparable between vaccine and placebo recipients, consistent with the vaccine containing only spike. After vaccination, substantial breadth of spike-specific CD8+ and CD4+ T cell responses was reported. According to the authors, total T cell responses may have been underestimated by the TCR breadth and depth analyses. The study lacked the statistical power to compare responses across vaccine doses or regimens.

TCRbeta CDR3 regions were sequenced with the immunoSEQ Assay. After extraction, genomic DNA underwent amplification by bias-controlled multiplex PCR, followed by high-throughput sequencing. Turning to the authors' computational methods: To quantify the absolute abundance of every unique TCRbeta CDR3 region, sequences were collapsed and filtered. T cell fraction was estimated by normalization of TCRbeta template counts to usable DNA, with usable DNA being measured through amplification of reference genes present in all nucleated cells. Repertoire TCRs were annotated as SARS-CoV-2-specific by exact matching of V gene, CDR3 amino acid sequence and J gene to a known reactive TCR set. MIRA supplied the reference SARS-CoV-2 TCR set, which was filtered for enrichment in COVID-19-positive ImmuneCODE repertoires so that public or cross-reactive TCRs were removed. Drawing on the MIRA antigens, annotated TCRs were analysed further at the level of specific ORF or position within ORF. Depth was the summed frequency of annotated unique rearrangements, while breadth was defined as annotated unique rearrangements over total unique productive rearrangements. TCR breadth was compared between groups using two-sided Wilcoxon rank-sum tests. TCRdb holds this immuneACCESS table with in-frame rearrangements only. Some clones are missing; in checked studies, unresolved V genes explain under half, and the rest has no known cause. The D gene and trimming were derived from the DNA, and the V and J assignments and clone size from that table. This sample gives about 420,000 clones in total; approximately 87% of them show up just once. The ten largest clones add up to 3.6% of the sample.

A note on this clone: What this receptor recognizes is not known. Base qualities are not recorded, but no much larger clone differs from it by a single base.

The germline V gene (reference sequence) supplies CDR1 SGHNT and CDR2 YYREEE. Including cysteine and phenylalanine, the CDR3 has 15 amino acids. Solely the CDR3 DNA is kept, with 45 bases framed from the first base. The V and J ends are trimmed by 3 bases and 0 bases, leaving 10 bases between them. Interpreted using the paper, the treatment or condition label stands for: approximately 18 received Ad26.COV2.S at low or high dose, single or two shots; roughly five received placebo; per-sample allocation not given. For vaccine and placebo recipients, repertoires were sequenced using samples collected on day 63 after the first injection. Cohort 1b enrolled around 23 adults aged 18-55 years at a single site in Boston, USA, between 29 July and 7 August 2020. Ad26.COV2.S consisted of a replication-incompetent adenovirus type 26 vector by which a prefusion-stabilized SARS-CoV-2 spike protein from the original Wuhan strain was expressed.

This TCR came from a person aged 18-60 years who received the Ad26.COV2.S COVID-19 vaccine or a placebo. Recombination linked TRBV5-4 to TRBJ1-3, with the D gene uncertain. Sequencing was performed on peripheral blood, taken in a trial of Ad26.COV2.S vaccine versus placebo. CDR3 reads: CASSSGRNSGNTIYF. The sequenced DNA is TGTGCCAGCAGCTCCGGACGGAACTCTGGAAACACCATATATTTT.